This T cell receptor beta chain was identified during a study of cytomegalovirus exposure and HLA in healthy donors. Both 60 Vbeta primers and 13 Jbeta primers went into the PCR. In the original workflow: Approximately 12 million of the 60 million to 80 million unique TCR beta chains counted in a later analysis were shared. The data were produced by immunoSEQ multiplex PCR, yet TCRdb's version contains in-frame clones alone and is incomplete. V and J calls and clone size come straight from that table; D and trimming were deduced from the DNA. The sample carries about 160,000 clones, less than 85% recorded once. V dropped 3 bases and J dropped 6; count of bases not matched to a gene: 4. There are 13 residues in the CDR3. Germline V CDR1 and CDR2: MNHEY, SMNVEV (reference sequence).

Material for sequencing was PBMCs. This chain links TRBV27 with TRBJ1-2; 7 positions match TRBD1. The clonotype originates from a boy aged 2 to 10 in good health and CMV-seronegative. This CDR3 reads CASSLGDRNGYTF. The CDR3 nucleotides read TGTGCCAGCAGTTTGGGGGACAGAAATGGCTACACCTTC.